This TCR beta chain stems from a study of blood T cell repertoires in COVID-19. Germline V gives CDR1 SGDLS, CDR2 YYNGEE. V shed 3 bases and J shed 6 bases, with 12 bases lying between them. The CDR3 is 13 residues long. Sequencing used immunoSEQ multiplex PCR; TCRdb keeps in-frame clones, though not all of them. This sample has about 240,000 clones, with 75% to 90% found just once. The sequenced material came from PBMCs or T cells enriched from blood (not recorded which). The V and J genes are TRBV9 and TRBJ1-1; TRBD1 might be the D (5 bases). The TCR originated in a woman between 25 and 40 years old who had recovered from COVID-19. CDR3 sequence (DNA): TGTGCCAGCAGCGCCCCAGGGATGCCTGAAGCTTTCTTT. Translation gives CASSAPGMPEAFF.